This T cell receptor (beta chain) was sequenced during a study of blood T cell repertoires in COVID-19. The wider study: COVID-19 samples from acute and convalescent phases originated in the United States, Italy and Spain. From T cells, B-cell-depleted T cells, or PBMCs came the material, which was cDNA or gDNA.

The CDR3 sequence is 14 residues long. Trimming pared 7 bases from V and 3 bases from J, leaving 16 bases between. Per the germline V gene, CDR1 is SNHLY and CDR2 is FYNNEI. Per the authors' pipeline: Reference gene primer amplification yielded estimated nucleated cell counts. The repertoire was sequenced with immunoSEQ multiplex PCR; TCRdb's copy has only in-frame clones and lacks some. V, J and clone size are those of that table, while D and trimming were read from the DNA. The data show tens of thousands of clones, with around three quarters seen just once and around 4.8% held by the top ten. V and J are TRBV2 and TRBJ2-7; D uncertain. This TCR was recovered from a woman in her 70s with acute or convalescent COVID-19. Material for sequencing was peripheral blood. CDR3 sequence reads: CASIGRPRFYEQYF. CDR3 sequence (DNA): TGTGCCAGCATTGGGCGACCCAGGTTCTACGAGCAGTACTTC.